This T cell receptor (beta chain) was identified during a study of CD8+ T cells in alopecia areata. Study-wide findings and caveats: An increase in clonality over normal scalp was evident in lesional scalp, especially alopecia totalis/universalis.

cDNA serving as the sequencing template came from extracted, reverse transcribed RNA. Profiling relied on immunoSEQ multiplex PCR, and the TCRdb table lists in-frame clones only, not all of them. The sample records fewer than 200,000 clones, 50% to 70% being singletons. Trimming took off 5 bases at V and 2 bases at J, with 13 bases between the two ends. The CDR3 covers 15 residues. Germline assignment: CDR1 MNHEY and CDR2 SMNVEV (reference sequence). A word on this clone: Its antigen is unknown.

Using a FACSAria, the CD4+ and CD8+ T cells were sorted from the PBMCs. This specimen consisted of CD4+ T cells sorted from blood, obtained at week 0. The chain joins TRBV27 to TRBJ2-1; D unresolved. This sequence was found in a human donor with alopecia areata. Written as DNA, the CDR3 is TGTGCCAGCAGTCCCCGGAGTGACCCCTACAATGAGCAGTTCTTC. This sequence encodes CASSPRSDPYNEQFF.